This TCR beta chain emerged from a study of CD8 T cells in Susac syndrome. Turning to the study itself: At blood draw, Susac syndrome patients were therapy-naive, on corticosteroids, or on intravenous immunoglobulin alone.

To note about this clonotype: Its antigen is not known.

RNA in amounts of roughly 0.5 to 1 ug was reverse transcribed with random hexamers. Each CDR3 protein gets one entry after TCRdb re-called the immunoSEQ multiplex PCR reads with MiXCR. The sample lists approximately 100,000 distinct CDR3 sequences, roughly 94% occurring once. General observations from the study: More than 15 Susac-specific public clones were found in total CD8+ repertoires and roughly five in CD8+ TEMRA repertoires. As acknowledged by the study, its TCR sequencing and HLA analysis included a relatively small number of individuals.

Trimming pared 6 bases from V and 4 bases from J, leaving 12 bases between. Germline V gene sequence: CDR1 DFQATT, CDR2 SNEGSKA (reference sequence). The CDR3 contains 12 residues. The chain is built from TRBV20-1 and TRBJ1-2, with a tentative D call TRBD1 (5 bases). The sequenced sample consisted of CD8+ T cells from PBMCs. This sequence originates from a human donor with Susac syndrome. CDR3 coding DNA: TGCAGTGCCCCGGGACCTGCCTATGGCTACACCTTC. Protein: CSAPGPAYGYTF.